The next 25 T cell receptor beta chains were all read from a single sample in a study of T cell repertoires in cytomegalovirus infection. For these receptors, no antigen is known. TCRdb re-called the reads with MiXCR, one entry per CDR3 protein. The table records approximately 910,000 distinct CDR3 sequences, around 32% of them present only once. The specimen comprised cultured CD8+ T cells from PBMCs, sampled from culture after CMV antigen stimulation. These receptors all come from a human donor in good health (CMV status not recorded). Some clones in this sample may be carry-over from other donors' samples.

This clonotype was detected only a few times. V and J are TRBV20-1 and TRBJ2-5, with 10 bases lining up with TRBD2. This CDR3 is 16 amino acids long. Germline lookup yields CDR1 DFQATT and CDR2 SNEGSKA (reference sequence). Trimming cost V 0 bases and J 5 bases; bases outside gene matches: 9. The CDR3 sequence: CSARDYLAGVLETQYF. The CDR3 DNA reads TGCAGTGCTAGAGATTACCTAGCGGGGGTTTTGGAGACCCAGTACTTC.

The chain has TRBV5-6 and TRBJ1-1; D ambiguous. Germline V gene sequence: CDR1 SGHDT, CDR2 YYEEEE. Trimming took off 2 bases at V and 8 bases at J, with 13 bases between the two ends. The CDR3 totals 13 residues. The CDR3 sequence: CASSFRGSGEAFF. CDR3 DNA sequence: TGTGCCAGCAGCTTCAGAGGGTCGGGGGAAGCTTTCTTT.

The genes are TRBV11-3 and TRBJ2-3; the D is unclear. The CDR3 contains 13 residues. Germline V gene sequence: CDR1 SGHNT, CDR2 YENEEA. V lost 5 bases to trimming and J lost 5 bases, with 11 bases between them. This chain's CDR3 is CASSPEALDTQYF. For the CDR3, the DNA is TGTGCCAGCAGCCCCGAGGCGTTAGATACGCAGTATTTT.

This clonotype was seen repeatedly, ten times or more. This chain connects TRBV12-3 or TRBV12-4 to TRBJ2-1, with D perhaps TRBD2 (6 bases). The CDR3 is made up of 14 amino acids. Deletions cut 6 bases from V and 5 bases from J, with 14 bases between. CDR3 region: CASRFLGGDNEQFF. Here the CDR3 DNA reads TGTGCCAGCAGATTCCTCGGGGGTGACAATGAGCAGTTCTTC.

This clonotype was seen at least ten times. This chain joins TRBV7-8 and TRBJ2-7; 15 bases align to TRBD2. From germline, CDR1 is SGHVS and CDR2 FQNEAQ. The CDR3 is made up of 16 amino acids. With V trimmed by 4 bases and J by 4 bases, 5 bases remained unmatched. CDR3 in DNA: TGTGCCAGCAGCTCCTGGACTAGCGGGGGGGTTTACGAGCAGTACTTC. It encodes CASSSWTSGGVYEQYF.

A few counts support this clonotype. The rearrangement joins TRBV12-3 or TRBV12-4 to TRBJ1-1; no firm D call. The CDR3 runs 14 residues. V was pared by 8 bases and J by 1 base, with 14 bases between. The CDR3 DNA is TGTGCCAGCGGGTTCGGCGAGGGGAACACTGAAGCTTTCTTT. Its protein product is CASGFGEGNTEAFF.

The J gene is TRBJ2-5, the V gene TRBV5-5; TRBD1 is a possible D gene (6 bases). Trimming pared 0 bases from V and 4 bases from J, leaving 13 bases between. The CDR3 extends over 15 amino acids. Per the germline V gene, CDR1 is SGHKS and CDR2 is YYEKEE (reference sequence). The CDR3 spells CASSLVIGTLETQYF. DNA of the CDR3: TGTGCCAGCAGCTTGGTAATCGGGACACTAGAGACCCAGTACTTC.

The chain employs TRBV28 and TRBJ1-6; D unclear. Germline V lookup: CDR1 MDHEN, CDR2 SYDVKM. There are 14 residues in the CDR3. V lost 2 bases, J lost 4 bases, and 6 bases lay in between. CDR3 DNA sequence: TGTGCCAGCAGTTTACAGGCTTATAATTCACCCCTCCACTTT. It translates to CASSLQAYNSPLHF. The variable domain in full, completed from reference TRBV28 and TRBJ1-6, reads DVKVTQSSRYLVKRTGEKVFLECVQDMDHENMFWYRQDPGLGLRLIYFSYDVKMKEKGDIPEGYSVSREKKERFSLILESASTNQTSMYLCASSLQAYNSPLHFGNGTRLTVT.

This clonotype occurred a few times. J is TRBJ2-1 and V is TRBV12-5; D call uncertain. The CDR3 has 16 amino acids. The V and J ends lost 1 base and 0 bases respectively, with 10 bases between them. Germline CDR1 reads LGHNT; CDR2 reads FRNRAP. Here the CDR3 DNA reads TGTGCTAGTGGTTTGGGGTGGCTAACCTCCTACAATGAGCAGTTCTTC. Its translation is CASGLGWLTSYNEQFF.

This clonotype was found a few times. The J gene is TRBJ1-6, the V gene TRBV6-6; 10 nucleotides line up with TRBD1. V gave up 5 bases and J gave up 10 bases; unmatched junction bases: 35. This CDR3 region has 24 residues. Germline loops: CDR1 MNHNY, CDR2 SVGAGI (reference sequence). CDR3 region: CASSTQIPGTGDPGNPLGRSPLHF. Here the CDR3 DNA reads TGTGCCAGCAGTACCCAAATCCCCGGGACAGGGGATCCTGGGAACCCCCTCGGCCGGTCACCCCTCCACTTT.

This chain connects TRBV6-1 to TRBJ2-2, with 10 bases lining up with TRBD2. CDR1 and CDR2 (germline): MNHNS, SASEGT. With 10 bases clipped from V and 9 bases from J, the junction kept 8 bases outside the gene matches. This CDR3 has 13 amino acids. CDR3 in DNA: TGTGCCACCAGCGGGGGGGCCTTTCGGGAGCTGTTTTTT. This translates into CATSGGAFRELFF.

At least ten counts were recorded for this clonotype. The chain employs TRBV4-1 and TRBJ1-1; D not resolved. The CDR3 covers 14 residues. Trimming left V 4 bases short and J 4 bases short, with 13 bases between. CDR1 and CDR2 (germline): MGHRA, YSYEKL. The CDR3 DNA reads TGCGCCAGCAGCCCCGGGAGGGATGGCACTGAAGCTTTCTTT. This translates into CASSPGRDGTEAFF.

The V call is TRBV19, the J call TRBJ2-3; TRBD2 matches at 11 bases. Germline CDR1 LNHDA, CDR2 SQIVND (reference sequence). The CDR3 contains 15 residues. J gave up 1 base and V 8 bases, and 5 bases lay outside the gene matches. The CDR3 nucleotides are TGTGCCAGTCGGGCACTAGCGGGGGGCACAGATACGCAGTATTTT. It translates to CASRALAGGTDTQYF.

On this clonotype: An end of the junction does not agree with germline; a read error may underlie this. This rearrangement joins TRBV7-6 to TRBJ2-1, with D possibly matching TRBD1 (8 bases). Looked up from germline, CDR1 is SGHVS and CDR2 is FNYEAQ. The CDR3 consists of 13 residues. The CDR3 sequence is CASSRQGRDELFF. In DNA form, the CDR3 reads TGTGCCAGCAGTCGACAGGGGAGGGATGAGCTGTTCTTC.

The J gene is TRBJ1-2, the V gene TRBV4-1; 8 positions match TRBD1. The CDR3 loop spans 17 amino acids. Germline lookup yields CDR1 MGHRA and CDR2 YSYEKL. After removal of 3 bases from V and 6 bases from J, the junction contained 15 bases not matched to a gene. CDR3: CASSHPIPLTGVNGYTF. DNA for the CDR3: TGCGCCAGCAGCCATCCGATTCCGTTGACAGGGGTGAATGGCTACACCTTC.

This clonotype was counted only a few times. The chain joins TRBV5-4 to TRBJ1-2, with 7 bases identical to TRBD1. The J segment lost 4 bases and the V segment lost 0 bases, leaving 6 bases of the junction unmatched. Germline values: CDR1 SGHNT, CDR2 YYREEE (reference sequence). The CDR3 covers 15 residues. This chain's CDR3 is CASSLEGGVTYGYTF. The CDR3 DNA sequence: TGTGCCAGCAGCTTGGAAGGGGGCGTGACCTATGGCTACACCTTC. Variable domain in full (rest from reference TRBV5-4 and TRBJ1-2): ETGVTQSPTHLIKTRGQQVTLRCSSQSGHNTVSWYQQALGQGPQFIFQYYREEENGRGNFPPRFSGLQFPNYSSELNVNALELDDSALYLCASSLEGGVTYGYTFGSGTRLTVV.

The chain employs TRBV5-4 and TRBJ1-2; TRBD1 matches at 7 bases. The germline V gene encodes CDR1 SGHNT and CDR2 YYREEE (reference sequence). The V and J ends lost 1 base and 4 bases, in that order; junction bases with no gene match: 4. The CDR3 has 14 amino acids. The DNA of the CDR3 is TGTGCCAGCAGCTTGAGGGGGCCGGGCTATGGCTACACCTTC. It codes for CASSLRGPGYGYTF.

The V gene is TRBV27, the J gene TRBJ2-1, with TRBD2 matching 10 bases. The trim removed 5 bases at V and 7 bases at J, leaving 11 bases unmatched. Germline V gene sequence: CDR1 MNHEY, CDR2 SMNVEV (reference sequence). The CDR3 spans 16 residues. The CDR3 DNA sequence: TGTGCCAGCAGTCCTCAACCTAGCGGGGGTTTAAATGAGCAGTTCTTC. It codes for CASSPQPSGGLNEQFF.

The V and J genes are TRBV2 and TRBJ2-1; 7 nucleotides match TRBD1. This CDR3 is built from 14 residues. Per the germline V gene, CDR1 is SNHLY and CDR2 is FYNNEI. Unmatched junction bases numbered 10, after V lost 6 bases and J lost 8 bases. CDR3 bases: TGTGCCAGCAGCCCATCTACAGGGGCTGATGAGCAGTTCTTC. Protein sequence: CASSPSTGADEQFF.

The DNA for the CDR3 is TGTGCCAGCGCGGAGGACTATGGCTACACCTTC. It translates to CASAEDYGYTF. The chain recombines TRBV6-2 or TRBV6-3 with TRBJ1-2; D is undetermined. Germline-derived CDR1 and CDR2 are MNHEY and SVGEGT. The CDR3 is 11 residues long. Trimming cost V 8 bases and J 3 bases, with 7 bases left between them.

This clonotype came up once. CDR3 protein: CASSKKPEETQYF. The DNA of the CDR3 is TGTGCCAGCAGCAAGAAGCCGGAAGAGACCCAGTACTTC. The rearrangement links TRBV11-2 to TRBJ2-5, with D unclear. The CDR3 covers 13 residues. Trimming took off 5 bases at V and 3 bases at J, with 10 bases between the two ends. Per the germline V gene, CDR1 is SGHAT and CDR2 is FQNNGV.

A word on this clonotype: A single base separates this from a much larger clone, so it may be a read error. The CDR3 region has the DNA TGCAGTGCTTATTGCGGGGACAGGTCCTCTGGGGCCAACGTCCTGACTTTC. It is translated as CSAYCGDRSSGANVLTF. The chain recombines TRBV20-1 with TRBJ2-6; the match to TRBD1 covers 8 bases. The CDR3 is made up of 17 amino acids. CDR1 and CDR2 from the germline V gene are DFQATT and SNEGSKA (reference sequence). V shed 5 bases, J shed 0 bases, and the junction held 9 bases outside the gene matches.

Ten or more counts support this clonotype. CDR3 sequence reads: CASSPGTLTDGYTF. The CDR3, as DNA: TGTGCCAGCAGTCCAGGGACACTGACGGATGGCTACACCTTC. The V call is TRBV28, the J call TRBJ1-2, with D possibly TRBD1 on 6 matching bases. Germline V CDR1 and CDR2: MDHEN, SYDVKM. CDR3 length: 14 residues. V gave up 5 bases and J gave up 6 bases, with 16 bases separating them.

CDR3 region: CAASGGGSQPQHF. CDR3 coding DNA: TGTGCCGCCTCAGGGGGCGGGAGTCAGCCCCAGCATTTT. The V call is TRBV7-4, the J call TRBJ1-5; 8 positions match TRBD1. Germline V CDR1 and CDR2: SGHVT, SQSDAQ. Trimming cost V 11 bases and J 6 bases; bases outside gene matches: 9. The CDR3 length is 13 residues.

The rearrangement links TRBV6-2 or TRBV6-3 to TRBJ2-5, with D uncertain. Germline V lookup: CDR1 MNHEY, CDR2 SVGEGT. Trimming took 2 bases from V and 1 from J, leaving 11 bases between them. CDR3 length: 15 residues. The CDR3 DNA sequence: TGTGCCAGCAGTTACGTGGTGGGAACCCAAGAGACCCAGTACTTC. Translated: CASSYVVGTQETQYF.